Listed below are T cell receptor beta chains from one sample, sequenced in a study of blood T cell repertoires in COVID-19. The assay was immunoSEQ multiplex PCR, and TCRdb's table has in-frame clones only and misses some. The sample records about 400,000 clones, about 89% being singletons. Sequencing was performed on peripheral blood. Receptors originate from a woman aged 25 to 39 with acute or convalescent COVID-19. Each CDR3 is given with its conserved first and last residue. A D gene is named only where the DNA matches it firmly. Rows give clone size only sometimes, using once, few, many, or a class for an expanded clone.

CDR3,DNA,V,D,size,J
CASSLGGAGAQETQYF,TGTGCCAGCAGCTTAGGGGGAGCGGGGGCCCAAGAGACCCAGTACTTC,TRBV7-3,TRBD2,.,TRBJ2-5
CASTYSVSGANVLTF,TGTGCCAGTACTTACAGTGTTTCTGGGGCCAACGTCCTGACTTTC,TRBV19,.,.,TRBJ2-6
CASSPRRGESDTQYF,TGTGCCAGCAGCCCCCGTCGGGGGGAGTCAGATACGCAGTATTTT,TRBV7-3,TRBD2,.,TRBJ2-3
CASSQERVGPPGAFF,TGCGCCAGCAGCCAAGAACGTGTAGGTCCTCCCGGGGCTTTCTTT,TRBV4-1,.,.,TRBJ1-1
CASSQAGTGESDTQYF,TGTGCCAGCAGCCAAGCCGGGACAGGGGAGTCAGATACGCAGTATTTT,TRBV3-1/TRBV3-2,TRBD1,.,TRBJ2-3
CASRHDRDNYNEQFF,TGTGCCAGCAGGCACGACCGGGACAACTACAATGAGCAGTTCTTC,TRBV27,.,.,TRBJ2-1
CASSLSRGNTEAFF,TGTGCCAGCAGTTTATCTCGGGGGAACACTGAAGCTTTCTTT,TRBV28,.,.,TRBJ1-1
CASSSTSGGIETQYF,TGTGCCAGCAGTTCGACTAGCGGGGGGATAGAGACCCAGTACTTC,TRBV6-5,TRBD2,.,TRBJ2-5
CASSERSDRGFYNEQFF,TGTGCCAGCAGCGAGAGATCCGACAGGGGATTCTACAATGAGCAGTTCTTC,TRBV9,TRBD1,.,TRBJ2-1
CASSYDAAEEFF,TGTGCCAGCAGTTACGACGCAGCCGAGGAGTTCTTC,TRBV6-2/TRBV6-3,.,.,TRBJ2-1
CASSLPGSGELFF,TGTGCCAGCAGCTTACCGGGATCCGGGGAGCTGTTTTTT,TRBV7-9,.,.,TRBJ2-2
CARSLEKGQGVGNTIYF,TGTGCCAGAAGCCTGGAAAAAGGTCAGGGGGTTGGTAACACCATATATTTT,TRBV5-3,TRBD1,.,TRBJ1-3
CASRKGPPCGGALNEKLFF,TGTGCCAGCAGGAAAGGACCTCCCTGTGGAGGGGCCCTTAATGAAAAACTGTTTTTT,TRBV21-1,.,few,TRBJ1-4
CASSPLDSYNSPLHF,TGTGCCAGCAGCCCACTGGACAGTTATAATTCACCCCTCCACTTT,TRBV9,.,.,TRBJ1-6
CASSLGEGINEKLFF,TGTGCCAGCAGCCTAGGGGAGGGGATTAATGAAAAACTGTTTTTT,TRBV11-2,.,once,TRBJ1-4
CASSTTGGGNTIYF,TGTGCCAGCAGCACGACAGGTGGTGGAAACACCATATATTTT,TRBV9,.,.,TRBJ1-3
CASSPWTGTSQAFF,TGTGCCAGCAGCCCGTGGACAGGGACCTCTCAAGCTTTCTTT,TRBV7-2,TRBD1,.,TRBJ1-1
CSASNTDTQYF,TGCAGTGCTAGCAACACAGATACGCAGTATTTT,TRBV20-1,.,.,TRBJ2-3
CASSIPGRSYEQYF,TGTGCCAGTAGTATTCCCGGGAGGAGCTACGAGCAGTACTTC,TRBV19,TRBD2,.,TRBJ2-7